The sample holds many counts of the clone carrying this T cell receptor (beta chain). The antigen is not known. This sample was taken from a study of human T cells and chemical hapten exposure. Study-wide background: Each patient's scalp received weekly diphenylcyclopropenone throughout the approximately 25-week study.

Study-wide results and caveats: Significantly more large CDR3 similarity clusters were formed by expanded TCRs than by controls. As the donors had alopecia, their immune response may differ from healthy people's.

TCRdb processed the RACE reads anew with MiXCR; each CDR3 protein has one entry. The sample records approximately 100,000 distinct CDR3 sequences, 9.5% to 12% being singletons. Stated time point: patch test 1, 2 weeks after DPC sensitization. The treatment is: therapeutic diphenylcyclopropenone sensitization with weekly scalp DPC. From whole blood left unfractionated, total RNA was extracted. This CDR3 spans 17 amino acids. Germline V gene sequence: CDR1 SGHAT, CDR2 FQNNGV. V was pared by 5 bases and J by 3 bases, with 23 bases between. This receptor was identified in a woman aged 40 to 49 with alopecia areata. Some clones in this sample may be carry-over from other donors' samples. V gene TRBV11-2 combines with J gene TRBJ2-7; possible D gene TRBD1, 6 bases. Sequencing used whole blood, obtained in connection with sensitization to the hapten diphenylcyclopropenone (DPC). As DNA, the CDR3 is TGTGCCAGCAGCCTATTCCGACCGAGGACAGTGAGCTACGAGCAGTACTTC. Translation: CASSLFRPRTVSYEQYF.